These T cell receptor beta chains were read from a single sample in a study. MiXCR, run by TCRdb on the 5' RACE reads, gives a single entry per CDR3 protein. The sample lists tens of thousands of distinct CDR3 sequences; approximately 26% were seen once. Sequenced sample: tumor-infiltrating Tregs sorted from the breast tumor. All receptors come from a female donor with breast cancer. Each CDR3 is given with its conserved first and last residue. The order of the fields is clone size, V gene, J gene, D gene, CDR3 DNA, CDR3 protein. A D gene is named only where the DNA matches it firmly. Part of the rows lack a size; the others show once, few, many or a class for expanded clones.

clone_size: NA; v_call: TRBV20-1; j_call: TRBJ2-3; d_call: NA; cdr3_nt: TGCAGTGCTAGACCTATAAGCACAGATACGCAGTATTTT; cdr3_aa: CSARPISTDTQYF
clone_size: few; v_call: TRBV14; j_call: TRBJ1-2; d_call: NA; cdr3_nt: TGTGCCAGCAGCCACGGGACGGCTGGCTACACCTTC; cdr3_aa: CASSHGTAGYTF
clone_size: many; v_call: TRBV20-1; j_call: TRBJ1-5; d_call: NA; cdr3_nt: TGCAGTGCCCCTAGGGGGGGTAACAATCAGCCCCAGCATTTT; cdr3_aa: CSAPRGGNNQPQHF
clone_size: few; v_call: TRBV18; j_call: TRBJ1-1; d_call: NA; cdr3_nt: TGTGCCAGCTCACCCCAAGGGACGGGGACTGAAGCTTTCTTT; cdr3_aa: CASSPQGTGTEAFF
clone_size: once; v_call: TRBV12-3/TRBV12-4; j_call: TRBJ1-1; d_call: NA; cdr3_nt: TGTGCCAGCATCCCCCTAGAAGAGACTGAAGCTTTCTTT; cdr3_aa: CASIPLEETEAFF
clone_size: NA; v_call: TRBV21-1; j_call: TRBJ2-7; d_call: NA; cdr3_nt: TGTGCCAGCAGCCATTCCCCCGTCTGGGGACACCACTCCTACGAGCAGTACTTC; cdr3_aa: CASSHSPVWGHHSYEQYF
clone_size: few; v_call: TRBV7-9; j_call: TRBJ2-5; d_call: TRBD1; cdr3_nt: TGTGCCAGCAGATCCAGGACAGGGCTTAAAGAGACCCAGTACTTC; cdr3_aa: CASRSRTGLKETQYF
clone_size: few; v_call: TRBV4-3; j_call: TRBJ2-5; d_call: TRBD2; cdr3_nt: TGCGCCAGCAGCCAAGATCTAGCGGGAAGAGAGACCCAGTACTTC; cdr3_aa: CASSQDLAGRETQYF
clone_size: NA; v_call: TRBV12-3/TRBV12-4; j_call: TRBJ2-7; d_call: TRBD1; cdr3_nt: TGTGCCAGCAGTTTCAGGGGGGAGCAGTACTTC; cdr3_aa: CASSFRGEQYF
clone_size: NA; v_call: TRBV30; j_call: TRBJ1-1; d_call: NA; cdr3_nt: TGCGCCTGGAGGGAGGGATGGAACACTGAAGCTTTCTTT; cdr3_aa: CAWREGWNTEAFF
clone_size: few; v_call: TRBV5-6; j_call: TRBJ2-2; d_call: TRBD2; cdr3_nt: TGTGCCAGCAGCTTGACTAGCGGTGGAGAGAACACCGGGGAGCTGTTTTTT; cdr3_aa: CASSLTSGGENTGELFF
clone_size: NA; v_call: TRBV20-1; j_call: TRBJ2-2; d_call: NA; cdr3_nt: TGCAGTGCGCCTACACAGGGTAACACCGGGGAGCTGTTTTTT; cdr3_aa: CSAPTQGNTGELFF
clone_size: many; v_call: TRBV30; j_call: TRBJ2-1; d_call: TRBD1; cdr3_nt: TGTGCCTGGGCCGGGACAGACTCCTACAATGAGCAGTTCTTC; cdr3_aa: CAWAGTDSYNEQFF
clone_size: many; v_call: TRBV20-1; j_call: TRBJ2-5; d_call: NA; cdr3_nt: TGCAGTGCCCCCGGCGGGACACAAGAGACCCAGTACTTC; cdr3_aa: CSAPGGTQETQYF
clone_size: NA; v_call: TRBV20-1; j_call: TRBJ1-1; d_call: NA; cdr3_nt: TGCAGTGCTAGAATAGGCCAGACTGAAGCTTTCTTT; cdr3_aa: CSARIGQTEAFF
clone_size: many; v_call: TRBV5-5; j_call: TRBJ1-2; d_call: TRBD1; cdr3_nt: TGTGCCAGCAGCCCCACCGCCGGGACAGGGGTTGGCTACACCTTC; cdr3_aa: CASSPTAGTGVGYTF
clone_size: NA; v_call: TRBV30; j_call: TRBJ1-1; d_call: NA; cdr3_nt: TGTGCAAATGCTGAGGTCTTCAACACTGAAGCTTTCTTT; cdr3_aa: CANAEVFNTEAFF
clone_size: NA; v_call: TRBV5-1; j_call: TRBJ2-7; d_call: TRBD1; cdr3_nt: TGCGCCAGCAAGCTTGGGTCGGGACAGGAATACGAGCAGTACTTC; cdr3_aa: CASKLGSGQEYEQYF
clone_size: many; v_call: TRBV29-1; j_call: TRBJ2-3; d_call: NA; cdr3_nt: TGCAGCGTTGCCCAGGGCGGGGATACGCAGTATTTT; cdr3_aa: CSVAQGGDTQYF
clone_size: few; v_call: TRBV4-2; j_call: TRBJ2-3; d_call: NA; cdr3_nt: TGTGCCAGCAGCCAAGAGATAGCGTTCACAGATACGCAGTATTTT; cdr3_aa: CASSQEIAFTDTQYF
clone_size: NA; v_call: TRBV6-1; j_call: TRBJ2-5; d_call: NA; cdr3_nt: TGTGCCAGCACACCATCACAAGAGACCCAGTACTTC; cdr3_aa: CASTPSQETQYF
clone_size: few; v_call: TRBV7-2; j_call: TRBJ1-5; d_call: NA; cdr3_nt: TGTGCCAGCAGCTTAATAGCAGGGGCTGATCAGCCCCAGCATTTT; cdr3_aa: CASSLIAGADQPQHF
clone_size: few; v_call: TRBV6-5; j_call: TRBJ1-2; d_call: NA; cdr3_nt: TGTGCCAGCAGTTACGACCAGGACTATGGCTACACCTTC; cdr3_aa: CASSYDQDYGYTF
clone_size: few; v_call: TRBV5-1; j_call: TRBJ2-5; d_call: NA; cdr3_nt: TGCGCCAGCAGATCGGTTCCCTCGGACGGACAAGAGACCCAGTACTTC; cdr3_aa: CASRSVPSDGQETQYF
clone_size: NA; v_call: TRBV20-1; j_call: TRBJ2-7; d_call: NA; cdr3_nt: TGCAGTGCTAGTATTGTACAGGGAAGGATGGGCGAGCAGTACTTC; cdr3_aa: CSASIVQGRMGEQYF
clone_size: NA; v_call: TRBV13; j_call: TRBJ2-7; d_call: NA; cdr3_nt: TGTGCCAGCAGCTTAGAGAGCTACGAGCAGTGCTTC; cdr3_aa: CASSLESYEQCF